A selection of T cell receptor beta chains follows, all from one sample in a study of shared clonotypes between healthy human individuals. This table comes from immunoSEQ multiplex PCR, and its TCRdb copy is limited to in-frame clones, with some not included. There are some 2.1 million clones in the sample; 85% to 95% occur only once, and 1% to 1.3% lies in the top ten. The material sequenced was naive CD8+ T cells sorted from blood. Receptor source: a man between 18 and 35 years old in good health. Each CDR3 is given with its conserved first and last residue. Fields, in order: clone size, J gene, V gene, D gene, CDR3 DNA, CDR3 protein. D genes are given only for firm matches. The size field is filled for only some rows; it gives once, few, many or a size class.

>.|TRBJ2-2|TRBV13|TRBD2
TGTGCCAGCAGCCCGGGACTACTTGACTCTACTACCGGGGAGCTGTTTTTT
CASSPGLLDSTTGELFF
>.|TRBJ2-7|TRBV6-6|.
TGTGCCAGCAGTTACGCAGGAGAGCAGTACTTC
CASSYAGEQYF
>.|TRBJ2-3|TRBV7-6|TRBD2
TGTGCCAGCAGCCACGGGGTAGCGGGGGCTGAGCGCCCCTTCACAGATACGCAGTATTTT
CASSHGVAGAERPFTDTQYF
>.|TRBJ1-1|TRBV10-1|.
TGCGCCAGCACTGACAGGCTCGGGCACACTGAAGCTTTCTTT
CASTDRLGHTEAFF
>.|TRBJ2-5|TRBV27|.
TGTGCCAGCAGTTTATCGCGGGGGCTCGGGGAGACCCAGTACTTC
CASSLSRGLGETQYF
>.|TRBJ2-1|TRBV14|.
TGTGCCAGCAGCCAACCCGGGCAGGACGGCATATCCTACAATGAGCAGTTCTTC
CASSQPGQDGISYNEQFF
>.|TRBJ2-2|TRBV6-5|.
TGTGCCAGCTCAGGGACGGTGAACACCGGGGAGCTGTTTTTT
CASSGTVNTGELFF
>once|TRBJ1-2|TRBV7-9|TRBD1
TGTGCCAGCAGCCCACCACAGGGGAATAGCTATGGCTACACCTTC
CASSPPQGNSYGYTF
>.|TRBJ1-5|TRBV27|TRBD1
TGTGCCAGCAGCACAGGGGGCATCAATCAGCCCCAGCATTTT
CASSTGGINQPQHF
>once|TRBJ2-7|TRBV14|TRBD2
TGTGCCAGCAGCCAAGAGCCCAGCGGGGGTACCTACGAGCAGTACTTC
CASSQEPSGGTYEQYF
>.|TRBJ2-5|TRBV7-9|.
TGTGCCAGCAGCATACATAGACAAGAGACCCAGTACTTC
CASSIHRQETQYF
>.|TRBJ2-1|TRBV9|.
TGTGCCAGCAGCCCCACTCCGTTCCCGGAGCAGTTCTTC
CASSPTPFPEQFF
>.|TRBJ2-1|TRBV6-5|TRBD2
TGTGCCAGCAGTTACTCGACTAGCGGGAACCATGAGCAGTTCTTC
CASSYSTSGNHEQFF
>.|TRBJ2-7|TRBV4-1|.
TGCGCCAGCAGCCAAATCGGAGAGCGGTACGAGCAGTACTTC
CASSQIGERYEQYF
>.|TRBJ2-5|TRBV30|TRBD1
TGTGCCTGTGACGTCACAGGGGGCATAGAGACCCAGTACTTC
CACDVTGGIETQYF
>.|TRBJ2-3|TRBV27|TRBD1
TGTGCCAGCAGCTTGACAGGGCCGGAAGATACGCAGTATTTT
CASSLTGPEDTQYF
>once|TRBJ2-5|TRBV6-6|.
TGTGCCAGCAGCCCCGTCGGCGGGGACCAAGAGACCCAGTACTTC
CASSPVGGDQETQYF
>.|TRBJ2-7|TRBV10-2|.
TGCGCCAGCAGTCCGGACTGGTCCTACGAGCAGTACTTC
CASSPDWSYEQYF
>.|TRBJ1-1|TRBV25-1|.
TGTGCCAGCAGGGCAGGGGATTTGAACACTGAAGCTTTCTTT
CASRAGDLNTEAFF
>.|TRBJ2-3|TRBV12-5|TRBD2
TGTGCTAGTGCCCCAGGGACTAGCGGGACAACACACGCAGATACGCAGTATTTT
CASAPGTSGTTHADTQYF
>.|TRBJ2-3|TRBV29-1|.
TGCAGCACGCAGGGCCCAGATACGCAGTATTTT
CSTQGPDTQYF
>.|TRBJ2-7|TRBV11-2|.
TGTGCCAGCAGCTTTGGGACTGACTACGAGCAGTACTTC
CASSFGTDYEQYF
>.|TRBJ2-7|TRBV7-9|.
TGTGCCAGCAGCTTACTCGGTTACGAGCAGTACTTC
CASSLLGYEQYF
>.|TRBJ2-1|TRBV21-1|.
TGTGCCAGCAGCAAGTTGAACCCCTCCTACAATGAGCAGTTCTTC
CASSKLNPSYNEQFF
>.|TRBJ2-1|TRBV4-2|.
TGTGCCAGCAGCCCCGGGCGACAGGAGCCTTACAATGAGCAGTTCTTC
CASSPGRQEPYNEQFF
>.|TRBJ2-2|TRBV6-6|.
TGTGCCAGCAGTTACTCTTCCGGGTCGGGGGAGCTGTTTTTT
CASSYSSGSGELFF
>.|TRBJ2-6|TRBV5-6|.
TGTGCCAGCAGCCCCGGGGCTGGGGCCAACGTCCTGACTTTC
CASSPGAGANVLTF
>.|TRBJ2-3|TRBV27|TRBD2
TGTGCCAGCAGTCCGCTAGCGGGAGGGTTCACAGATACGCAGTATTTT
CASSPLAGGFTDTQYF
>.|TRBJ1-1|TRBV7-9|.
TGTGCCAGCAGCTTAGCGCGGGGGGGCCCGAACACTGAAGCTTTCTTT
CASSLARGGPNTEAFF
>.|TRBJ2-7|TRBV27|TRBD1
TGTGCCAGCAGCTCCAAATCCGGGACAGCTTACGAGCAGTACTTC
CASSSKSGTAYEQYF
>.|TRBJ2-7|TRBV10-3|TRBD1
TGTGCCATCAGTGAGTCGGGGACAGGGGCCTACGAGCAGTACTTC
CAISESGTGAYEQYF
>.|TRBJ2-7|TRBV14|TRBD1
TGTGCCAGCAGCCCGGACAGGGTCCCCTACGAGCAGTACTTC
CASSPDRVPYEQYF
>.|TRBJ2-7|TRBV5-1|TRBD1
TGCGCCAGCGCCCCGGGACAGGGCTACGAGCAGTACTTC
CASAPGQGYEQYF
>.|TRBJ2-1|TRBV4-2|TRBD2
TGTGCCAGCAGCCAAGAAGGGACTAGCGTCGGGCAGTTCTTC
CASSQEGTSVGQFF
>.|TRBJ2-7|TRBV6-5|TRBD1
TGTGCCAGCAGTTACTCGTCAGGGGGCAGTGCCTACGAGCAGTACTTC
CASSYSSGGSAYEQYF
>.|TRBJ2-1|TRBV9|TRBD1
TGTGCCAGCAGCGTAGATGGGACAGGGTTCAATGAGCAGTTCTTC
CASSVDGTGFNEQFF
>.|TRBJ2-7|TRBV6-1|.
TGTGCCAGCAGATATACAGGGAGCGAGCAGTACTTC
CASRYTGSEQYF
>.|TRBJ1-2|TRBV11-3|.
TGTGCCAGCAGCCCTAGGACCCTTGTTAACTATGGCTACACCTTC
CASSPRTLVNYGYTF
>.|TRBJ1-5|TRBV6-6|TRBD1
TGTGCCAGCAGCCAGACAGGGAACAATCAGCCCCAGCATTTT
CASSQTGNNQPQHF
>.|TRBJ1-2|TRBV4-2|.
TGTGCCAGCAGCCAAGTGGGGGATTTCTATGGCTACACCTTC
CASSQVGDFYGYTF